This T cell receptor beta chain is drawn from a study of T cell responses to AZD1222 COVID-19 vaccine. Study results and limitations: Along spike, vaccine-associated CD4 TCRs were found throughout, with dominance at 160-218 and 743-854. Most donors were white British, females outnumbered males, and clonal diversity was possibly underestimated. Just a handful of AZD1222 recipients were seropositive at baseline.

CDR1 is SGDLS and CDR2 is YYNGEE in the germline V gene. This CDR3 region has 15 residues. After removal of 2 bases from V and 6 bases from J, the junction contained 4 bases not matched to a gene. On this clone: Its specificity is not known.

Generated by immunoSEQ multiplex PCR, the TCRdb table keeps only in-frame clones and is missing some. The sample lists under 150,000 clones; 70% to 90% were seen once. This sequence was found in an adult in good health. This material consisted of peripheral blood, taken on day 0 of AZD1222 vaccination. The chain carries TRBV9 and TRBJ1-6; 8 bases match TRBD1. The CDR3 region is CASSVQGASNSPLHF. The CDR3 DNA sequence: TGTGCCAGCAGCGTTCAGGGGGCAAGTAATTCACCCCTCCACTTT.